One sample yielded the 26 T cell receptor beta chains listed below, sequenced in a study of blood T cell repertoires in COVID-19. Only in-frame clones appear in the TCRdb table, and some are missing; sequencing was by immunoSEQ multiplex PCR. The repertoire holds about 210,000 clones, with about 90% as singletons. Material: peripheral blood. The receptors come from a woman between 65 and 79 years old with acute or convalescent COVID-19.

V is TRBV25-1 and J is TRBJ1-1, with 9 bases aligning to TRBD1. This CDR3 region has 13 residues. Germline assignment: CDR1 MGHDK and CDR2 SYGVNS. J lost 5 bases, V lost 8 bases, and 6 bases had no gene match. CDR3: CASGHRGRTEAFF. The CDR3 bases are TGTGCCAGCGGCCACAGGGGGCGGACTGAAGCTTTCTTT.

Of note for this clone: Germline and junction disagree at one end, which may indicate a read error. V gene TRBV5-4 combines with J gene TRBJ2-6; D is ambiguous. This CDR3 has 12 amino acids. Germline CDR1 SGHNT, CDR2 YYREEE (reference sequence). This CDR3 is CQTSSGANVLTF. In nucleotides, the CDR3 is TGCCAGACAAGTTCTGGGGCCAACGTCCTGACTTTC.

CDR3 protein: CASSDPPGAGELFF. In nucleotides, the CDR3 is TGCGCCAGCAGCGATCCCCCCGGGGCCGGGGAGCTGTTTTTT. The chain couples TRBV5-1 to TRBJ2-2; D may be TRBD2 (5 bases). CDR3 size: 14 residues. With 4 bases removed from V and 6 bases from J, the gap between germline ends came to 13 bases. The V gene's germline CDR1 is SGHRS and CDR2 YFSETQ.

This clone was seen only once. This rearrangement joins TRBV12-3 or TRBV12-4 to TRBJ1-3; possibly TRBD1 for D (5 bases). Trimming removed 6 bases at V and 7 bases at J, with 13 bases between. This CDR3 comprises 13 residues. The CDR3 region has the DNA TGTGCCAGCAGCCCTCAGGGTCGGAACACCATATATTTT. Translating it yields CASSPQGRNTIYF.

The V gene is TRBV12-3 or TRBV12-4, the J gene TRBJ1-2, with D unresolved. CDR3 size: 13 residues. Trimming took 6 bases from V and 8 from J, leaving 16 bases between them. The CDR3 nucleotides are TGTGCCAGCAGCCGAACCGAGGCGGAGGGCTACACCTTC. Protein: CASSRTEAEGYTF.

The genes are TRBV19 and TRBJ1-1, with a weak D call TRBD1 (5 bases). The V gene's germline CDR1 is LNHDA and CDR2 SQIVND (reference sequence). V was pared by 7 bases and J by 3 bases, with 12 bases between. This CDR3 region has 13 residues. CDR3: CASKEFRDTEAFF. The CDR3 DNA is TGTGCCAGTAAAGAATTCAGGGACACTGAAGCTTTCTTT.

V is TRBV11-2 and J is TRBJ2-3, with TRBD1 matching 7 bases. V shed 1 base, J shed 6 bases, and the junction held 10 bases outside the gene matches. The CDR3 contains 16 residues. Germline V CDR1 and CDR2: SGHAT, FQNNGV. The CDR3 region is CASSLGGTTGADTQYF. The CDR3, as DNA: TGTGCCAGCAGCTTAGGTGGAACCACAGGGGCCGATACGCAGTATTTT.

The chain is built from TRBV19 and TRBJ1-5; TRBD1 matches 7 bases. CDR1 LNHDA and CDR2 SQIVND come from the germline V gene (reference sequence). CDR3 size: 20 residues. Unmatched junction bases numbered 19, after V lost 4 bases and J lost 1 base. The CDR3 is CASSKQGTVGVVRSNQPQHF. The CDR3 DNA follows: TGTGCCAGTAGTAAACAGGGGACAGTCGGAGTGGTGAGAAGCAATCAGCCCCAGCATTTT.

The chain links TRBV29-1 to TRBJ1-2; TRBD1 might be the D (6 bases). CDR3 length: 14 residues. Trimming cost V 4 bases and J 5 bases, with 17 bases left between them. Germline lookup yields CDR1 SQVTM and CDR2 ANQGSEA. The chain's CDR3 is CSVGGQGTPYGYTF. In DNA form, the CDR3 reads TGCAGCGTTGGGGGCCAGGGGACCCCGTATGGCTACACCTTC.

With respect to this clone: Other DNA sequences from this sample encode an identical CDR3 as well. The rearrangement joins TRBV6-2 or TRBV6-3 to TRBJ1-5; 10 bases align to TRBD1. CDR3 length: 19 amino acids. CDR1 is MNHEY and CDR2 is SVGEGT in the germline V gene. J lost 3 bases, V lost 2 bases, and 13 bases had no gene match. The CDR3 reads CASSYPPEGQGTTNQPQHF. The CDR3 DNA reads as TGTGCCAGCAGTTACCCCCCGGAGGGACAGGGGACTACCAATCAGCCCCAGCATTTT.

The V gene is TRBV20-1, the J gene TRBJ2-7; 10 bases are shared with TRBD2. This CDR3 comprises 14 residues. Trimming took 3 bases from V and 4 from J; bases not matched to a gene: 6. Germline values: CDR1 DFQATT, CDR2 SNEGSKA (reference sequence). The DNA of the CDR3 is TGCAGTGCTAGTCGTAGCGGGAGGAGATACGAGCAGTACTTC. It codes for CSASRSGRRYEQYF.

The rearrangement uses TRBV2 and TRBJ1-6; TRBD1 is a possible D gene (5 bases). Germline CDR1 and CDR2: SNHLY and FYNNEI. V lost 6 bases and J lost 11, with 17 bases in between. The CDR3 sequence is 14 residues long. This CDR3 reads CASRLGRREAPLHF. As DNA, the CDR3 is TGTGCCAGCAGGCTGGGACGGAGGGAAGCACCCCTCCACTTT.

This rearrangement joins TRBV12-5 to TRBJ1-2; D might be TRBD1 (5 bases). V shed 2 bases and J shed 4 bases, with 11 bases lying between them. In germline, CDR1 is LGHNT, CDR2 FRNRAP. The CDR3 spans 14 residues. CDR3 sequence: CASGLPPGFYGYTF. In DNA, the CDR3 is TGTGCTAGTGGTTTGCCTCCAGGGTTCTATGGCTACACCTTC.

The CDR3 DNA follows: TGTGCCAGCTCACCACAGGGAGCCTCACCAACCGGGGAGCTGTTTTTT. Translated, it gives CASSPQGASPTGELFF. This rearrangement joins TRBV18 to TRBJ2-2; D is possibly TRBD2 (5 bases). The CDR3 runs 16 residues. The germline V gene has CDR1 KGHSH and CDR2 LQKENI. V gave up 1 base and J gave up 5 bases, with 14 bases separating them.

This chain connects TRBV6-4 to TRBJ2-7; the match to TRBD2 covers 12 bases. V was clipped by 2 bases and J by 6 bases; unmatched bases: 11. Germline assignment: CDR1 MRHNA and CDR2 SNTAGT. The CDR3 sequence is 17 residues long. The DNA for the CDR3 is TGTGCCAGCAGTGACCCTATGCTAGCGGGGGGGCTAGGCGAGCAGTACTTC. Its translation is CASSDPMLAGGLGEQYF.

In nucleotides, the CDR3 is TGTGCCAGCAGTTTAGTTTTGGGACAGGCCTACGAGCAGTACTTC. This translates into CASSLVLGQAYEQYF. This sequence joins TRBV28 and TRBJ2-7; 8 bases match TRBD1. CDR1 is MDHEN, CDR2 SYDVKM, per germline. V dropped 2 bases and J dropped 2; count of bases not matched to a gene: 5. The CDR3 spans 15 residues.

The V call is TRBV6-4, the J call TRBJ1-1; a weak D match, TRBD1 (5 bases). Germline CDR1 is MRHNA and CDR2 is SNTAGT. V lost 8 bases to trimming and J lost 8 bases, with 18 bases between them. CDR3 length: 13 amino acids. The chain's CDR3 is CASGWQGWLEAFF. DNA of the CDR3: TGTGCCAGCGGTTGGCAGGGATGGTTAGAAGCTTTCTTT.

This chain uses TRBV18 with TRBJ1-1; 10 positions match TRBD1. Trimming took 4 bases from V and 4 from J; bases not matched to a gene: 12. The germline gives CDR1 KGHSH, CDR2 LQKENI. The CDR3 totals 17 residues. CDR3 nucleotide sequence: TGTGCCAGCTCACTCGACAGGGGGCGGGTTTTTGGCACTGAAGCTTTCTTT. This codes for CASSLDRGRVFGTEAFF. Supplemented by reference TRBV18 and TRBJ1-1, the full variable domain reads NAGVMQNPRHLVRRRGQEARLRCSPMKGHSHVYWYRQLPEEGLKFMVYLQKENIIDESGMPKERFSAEFPKEGPSILRIQQVVRGDSAAYFCASSLDRGRVFGTEAFFGQGTRLTVV.

The chain links TRBV24-1 to TRBJ2-1, with D unresolved. Germline CDR1 is KGHDR and CDR2 is SFDVKD. This CDR3 has 13 residues. The V and J ends lost 4 bases and 3 bases respectively, with 6 bases between them. In nucleotides, the CDR3 is TGTGCCACCAGTGACCCTATCTACAATGAGCAGTTCTTC. Protein product: CATSDPIYNEQFF.

The rearrangement uses TRBV5-1 and TRBJ1-1; 7 bases fit TRBD1. The length of the CDR3 is 15 residues. V gave up 4 bases and J gave up 3 bases; unmatched junction bases: 9. From germline, CDR1 is SGHRS and CDR2 YFSETQ. The DNA for the CDR3 is TGCGCCAGCAGCCAGCAGGGGGGAGAATACACTGAAGCTTTCTTT. Protein: CASSQQGGEYTEAFF.

The chain couples TRBV6-1 to TRBJ1-5; D is perhaps TRBD1 (5 bases). V dropped 3 bases and J dropped 5 bases, with 17 bases sitting between them. Germline V lookup: CDR1 MNHNS, CDR2 SASEGT. The CDR3 extends over 16 amino acids. Here the CDR3 reads CASSDPIRGRYQPQHF. In DNA form, the CDR3 reads TGTGCCAGCAGTGACCCAATTCGGGGGAGGTATCAGCCCCAGCATTTT.

The chain has TRBV6-2 or TRBV6-3 and TRBJ2-1; 8 bases are a match to TRBD1. The CDR3 runs to 14 residues. In germline, CDR1 is MNHEY, CDR2 SVGEGT. V shed 3 bases and J 7 bases; nucleotides not matched to a gene: 5. The CDR3 is CASSYWTGMNEQFF. CDR3 DNA sequence: TGTGCCAGCAGTTATTGGACAGGGATGAATGAGCAGTTCTTC.

The chain has TRBV11-3 and TRBJ2-1, with 11 nucleotides matching TRBD1. J gave up 6 bases and V 1 base, and 5 bases lay outside the gene matches. There are 16 residues in the CDR3. CDR1 and CDR2 from the germline V gene are SGHNT and YENEEA. The CDR3 sequence: CASSLVLGTGGNEQFF. The CDR3 DNA follows: TGTGCCAGCAGCTTAGTCCTAGGGACAGGGGGCAATGAGCAGTTCTTC. Full variable domain (outside the CDR3, taken from reference TRBV11-3 and TRBJ2-1): EAGVVQSPRYKIIEKKQPVAFWCNPISGHNTLYWYLQNLGQGPELLIRYENEEAVDDSQLPKDRFSAERLKGVDSTLKIQPAELGDSAVYLCASSLVLGTGGNEQFFGPGTRLTVL.

The V call is TRBV19, the J call TRBJ2-5, with 11 bases aligning to TRBD2. CDR3 length: 15 amino acids. With V trimmed by 2 bases and J by 4 bases, 3 bases remained unmatched. CDR1 is LNHDA, CDR2 SQIVND, per germline (reference sequence). The CDR3 DNA sequence: TGTGCCAGTAGTATACTAGCGGGGGGCGGAGAGACCCAGTACTTC. It encodes CASSILAGGGETQYF.

The rearrangement joins TRBV11-2 to TRBJ2-7, with D unresolved. Germline CDR1 is SGHAT and CDR2 is FQNNGV. The CDR3 loop spans 12 amino acids. Between the trimmed V and J ends, which lost 2 bases and 2 bases, there was a span of 4 bases. DNA of the CDR3: TGTGCCAGCAGCTTATACACCTACGAGCAGTACTTC. Translated: CASSLYTYEQYF.

The chain uses TRBV5-1 and TRBJ1-4; D remains ambiguous. With 4 bases removed from V and 4 bases from J, the gap between germline ends came to 11 bases. The CDR3 consists of 14 residues. The V gene's germline CDR1 is SGHRS and CDR2 YFSETQ. In nucleotides, the CDR3 is TGCGCCAGCAGCGAGGGAGGCGTTAATGAAAAACTGTTTTTT. Protein product: CASSEGGVNEKLFF.